The 27 T cell receptor beta chains listed next were all sequenced from one sample in a study of OX40 agonist ivuxolimab in advanced cancers. Profiling relied on immunoSEQ multiplex PCR, and the TCRdb table lists in-frame clones only, not all of them. The table includes approximately 91,000 clones, approximately 89% detected once. This sample comprised CD4+ or CD8+ T cells sorted from blood, obtained in a trial of the OX40 agonist ivuxolimab. The receptor source for this set is an adult with an advanced solid tumor such as melanoma, head and neck, liver or kidney cancer.

The chain joins TRBV25-1 to TRBJ1-2; TRBD1 agrees at 7 bases. CDR1 and CDR2 (germline): MGHDK, SYGVNS. Losses at the gene ends were 6 bases for V and 5 bases for J; bases not matched to a gene: 3. The CDR3 loop spans 12 amino acids. The CDR3: CASSTGVYGYTF. CDR3 nucleotides: TGTGCCAGCAGCACAGGGGTTTATGGCTACACCTTC.

Comments on this clone: The same CDR3 is also encoded by other DNA sequences in this sample. This chain joins TRBV19 and TRBJ1-2; a possible D gene is TRBD1 (6 bases). The CDR3 extends over 14 amino acids. The germline V and J ends were trimmed by 1 base and 4 bases, with 10 bases remaining between them. The germline CDR1 and CDR2 sequences are LNHDA and SQIVND (reference sequence). CDR3 residues: CASSIAEGGYGYTF. In nucleotides, the CDR3 is TGTGCCAGTAGTATAGCCGAAGGGGGCTATGGCTACACCTTC.

This rearrangement joins TRBV6-1 to TRBJ1-1; a possible D gene is TRBD1 (6 bases). V was clipped by 7 bases and J by 3 bases, with 15 bases between them. The CDR3 spans 14 residues. Per the germline V gene, CDR1 is MNHNS and CDR2 is SASEGT. The CDR3 loop reads CASTPQGTHTEAFF. The DNA of the CDR3 is TGTGCCAGCACCCCCCAGGGGACACACACTGAAGCTTTCTTT.

CDR3 amino acids: CASSLAGTGGTEAFF. In nucleotides, the CDR3 is TGCGCCAGCAGCTTGGCCGGGACAGGGGGCACTGAAGCTTTCTTT. The rearrangement joins TRBV5-1 to TRBJ1-1, with 11 bases matching TRBD1. Per germline, CDR1 SGHRS and CDR2 YFSETQ. V lost 0 bases, J lost 4 bases, and 2 bases stayed unmatched. This CDR3 is built from 15 residues.

The chain has TRBV9 and TRBJ2-1; D ambiguous. With 4 bases removed from V and 0 bases from J, the gap between germline ends came to 11 bases. Germline V gives CDR1 SGDLS, CDR2 YYNGEE. CDR3 length: 15 residues. The CDR3 bases are TGTGCCAGCAGCTCAGCTCCTAGCTCCTACAATGAGCAGTTCTTC. This codes for CASSSAPSSYNEQFF.

The chain employs TRBV7-9 and TRBJ2-7; tentative D call: TRBD2 (5 bases). Germline CDR1 is SEHNR and CDR2 is FQNEAQ (reference sequence). The CDR3 has 13 amino acids. Trimming cost V 1 base and J 3 bases, with 7 bases left between them. CDR3 nucleotide sequence: TGTGCCAGCAGCTTAGGAGGGATCTACGAGCAGTACTTC. Its translation: CASSLGGIYEQYF.

This rearrangement joins TRBV5-6 to TRBJ2-7; tentative D call: TRBD1 (5 bases). Per the germline V gene, CDR1 is SGHDT and CDR2 is YYEEEE. The V end lost 0 bases, the J end lost 3 bases, and 13 bases lay between the germline ends. The CDR3 is made up of 15 amino acids. CDR3 coding DNA: TGTGCCAGCAGCTTGGCCGGTCAGGGAATCTACGAGCAGTACTTC. This encodes CASSLAGQGIYEQYF.

This sequence joins TRBV5-1 and TRBJ2-2; a weak D match, TRBD2 (6 bases). Germline V CDR1 and CDR2: SGHRS, YFSETQ. Trimming shortened V by 4 bases and J by 4 bases, and 11 bases separated the two germline ends. This CDR3 contains 14 residues. The CDR3 coding sequence is TGCGCCAGCAGCGTCCAGGGAGGCACCGGGGAGCTGTTTTTT. Translating it yields CASSVQGGTGELFF.

This clone showed up just once. The J gene is TRBJ1-2, the V gene TRBV6-1; 11 bases align to TRBD1. The germline V gene encodes CDR1 MNHNS and CDR2 SASEGT. V was pared by 6 bases and J by 7 bases, with 4 bases of the junction left unmatched. The CDR3 sequence is 13 residues long. The DNA of the CDR3 is TGTGCCAGCAGAGGACAGGGGGCGCGTGGCTACACCTTC. Residues: CASRGQGARGYTF.

V is TRBV11-2 and J is TRBJ2-5, with 8 nucleotides matching TRBD1. The V and J ends lost 6 bases and 1 base, in that order; junction bases with no gene match: 7. The germline V gene has CDR1 SGHAT and CDR2 FQNNGV. The CDR3 contains 15 residues. In nucleotides, the CDR3 is TGTGCCAGCAGAAAAACAGGGGGTACCCAAGAGACCCAGTACTTC. Its protein is CASRKTGGTQETQYF.

This clone was detected only once. The V and J genes are TRBV19 and TRBJ2-6, with 9 bases matching TRBD1. V was pared by 5 bases and J by 1 base, with 9 bases of the junction left unmatched. This CDR3 comprises 18 residues. The germline CDR1 and CDR2 sequences are LNHDA and SQIVND (reference sequence). DNA of the CDR3: TGTGCCAGTAGTCCGCAGACAGGGGGTCTTTCTGGGGCCAACGTCCTGACTTTC. Its translation: CASSPQTGGLSGANVLTF.

This chain links TRBV4-2 with TRBJ2-1, with D possibly matching TRBD2 (6 bases). Germline V gene data show CDR1 as LGHNA and CDR2 as YNFKEQ. Trimming removed 4 bases from V and 3 bases from J, with 19 bases in between. The CDR3 sequence is 17 residues long. The CDR3 reads CASSPLSGHPYYNEQFF. The CDR3 region has the DNA TGTGCCAGCAGCCCACTTAGCGGACACCCCTACTACAATGAGCAGTTCTTC.

The V gene is TRBV25-1, the J gene TRBJ1-1; D unresolved. This CDR3 contains 14 residues. Germline loops: CDR1 MGHDK, CDR2 SYGVNS. The V end was cut by 1 base, the J end by 8 bases, with 14 bases between. CDR3 residues: CASSESGGPGEAFF. The CDR3 region has the DNA TGTGCCAGCAGTGAATCGGGCGGCCCGGGAGAAGCTTTCTTT.

Comment on this clone: This sample includes further DNA sequences coding for the same CDR3. This chain links TRBV5-1 with TRBJ2-2; possibly TRBD1 for D (6 bases). The CDR3 spans 15 residues. V shed 0 bases and J shed 5 bases, with 11 bases lying between them. Germline V gene data show CDR1 as SGHRS and CDR2 as YFSETQ. The CDR3 DNA is TGCGCCAGCAGCTTGGGGCAGGGGATAACCGGGGAGCTGTTTTTT. This translates into CASSLGQGITGELFF.

The rearrangement links TRBV5-1 to TRBJ1-2; a weak D match, TRBD1 (6 bases). This CDR3 contains 14 residues. Germline-derived CDR1 and CDR2 are SGHRS and YFSETQ. V was shortened by 0 bases and J by 1 base, with 7 bases between the two germline ends. CDR3 amino acids: CASSLGTVNYGYTF. The CDR3 DNA sequence: TGCGCCAGCAGCTTGGGGACAGTTAACTATGGCTACACCTTC. The full variable domain, its missing parts supplied by reference TRBV5-1 and TRBJ1-2, is KAGVTQTPRYLIKTRGQQVTLSCSPISGHRSVSWYQQTPGQGLQFLFEYFSETQRNKGNFPGRFSGRQFSNSRSEMNVSTLELGDSALYLCASSLGTVNYGYTFGSGTRLTVV.

This chain uses TRBV5-1 with TRBJ1-1; perhaps TRBD1 as D (6 bases). The CDR3 loop spans 15 amino acids. The V end was cut by 4 bases, the J end by 0 bases, with 13 bases between. Germline CDR1 and CDR2: SGHRS and YFSETQ. Written as DNA, the CDR3 is TGCGCCAGCAGCGATAGGACAGCCCTGAACACTGAAGCTTTCTTT. Its protein is CASSDRTALNTEAFF.

This sequence joins TRBV19 and TRBJ1-3; no reliable D call. CDR1 is LNHDA and CDR2 is SQIVND in the germline V gene (reference sequence). With 7 bases removed from V and 0 bases from J, the gap between germline ends came to 19 bases. The CDR3 is 17 residues long. CDR3 sequence reads: CASTPLGRMTSGNTIYF. Written as DNA, the CDR3 is TGTGCCAGTACCCCCCTGGGGAGAATGACCTCTGGAAACACCATATATTTT.

This rearrangement joins TRBV19 to TRBJ1-5; D might be TRBD1 (5 bases). Trimming left V 0 bases short and J 6 bases short, with 12 bases between. In germline, CDR1 is LNHDA, CDR2 SQIVND (reference sequence). The CDR3 runs to 15 residues. The CDR3 nucleotides are TGTGCCAGTAGTATAGAGTGGGGGGGGAGTCAGCCCCAGCATTTT. The encoded protein is CASSIEWGGSQPQHF.

The CDR3 loop is CASSGSGTSDTQYF. CDR3 nucleotide sequence: TGTGCCAGCAGTGGAAGCGGGACTTCAGATACGCAGTATTTT. V usage is TRBV6-1 and J usage is TRBJ2-3; 7 bases are shared with TRBD2. The CDR3 is 14 amino acids. J gave up 4 bases and V 4 bases, and 5 bases lay outside the gene matches. Germline V lookup: CDR1 MNHNS, CDR2 SASEGT.

This clone showed up just a few times. V gene TRBV28 combines with J gene TRBJ2-3, with 11 positions matching TRBD2. Germline loops: CDR1 MDHEN, CDR2 SYDVKM. The CDR3 runs to 15 residues. V dropped 6 bases and J dropped 8; count of bases not matched to a gene: 10. The CDR3 DNA reads as TGTGCCAGCAGACATGGACTAGCGGGTTTCAGTACGCAGTATTTT. This translates into CASRHGLAGFSTQYF. The full variable domain, with the rest looked up from reference TRBV28 and TRBJ2-3, is DVKVTQSSRYLVKRTGEKVFLECVQDMDHENMFWYRQDPGLGLRLIYFSYDVKMKEKGDIPEGYSVSREKKERFSLILESASTNQTSMYLCASRHGLAGFSTQYFGPGTRLTVL.

The V and J genes are TRBV11-3 and TRBJ2-2, with D perhaps matching TRBD1 (6 bases). The CDR3 sequence is 17 residues long. Germline CDR1 is SGHNT and CDR2 is YENEEA. Trimming removed 5 bases at V and 3 bases at J, with 19 bases between. CDR3 protein: CASSQDRLRGDTGELFF. In nucleotides, the CDR3 is TGTGCCAGCAGCCAAGACAGGCTCCGAGGAGACACCGGGGAGCTGTTTTTT. Based on the CDR3 plus reference TRBV11-3 and TRBJ2-2, the full variable domain is EAGVVQSPRYKIIEKKQPVAFWCNPISGHNTLYWYLQNLGQGPELLIRYENEEAVDDSQLPKDRFSAERLKGVDSTLKIQPAELGDSAVYLCASSQDRLRGDTGELFFGEGSRLTVL.

This clone was detected ten times or more. The rearrangement joins TRBV7-9 to TRBJ2-1, with 11 nucleotides matching TRBD2. Germline loops: CDR1 SEHNR, CDR2 FQNEAQ (reference sequence). Trimming at V came to 8 bases and at J to 5 bases, leaving 2 bases not matched to a gene. The CDR3 length is 13 residues. The CDR3 DNA reads as TGTGCCAGCGGGACTAGCGGTAACAATGAGCAGTTCTTC. Its protein product is CASGTSGNNEQFF.

This clone appeared once. The chain joins TRBV7-9 to TRBJ2-5; D not certain. Per germline, CDR1 SEHNR and CDR2 FQNEAQ (reference sequence). The CDR3 sequence is 14 residues long. The germline V and J ends were trimmed by 3 bases and 5 bases, with 13 bases remaining between them. CDR3 amino acids: CASSFRPGGETQYF. As DNA, the CDR3 is TGTGCCAGCAGCTTTCGACCGGGTGGGGAGACCCAGTACTTC.

This sequence joins TRBV21-1 and TRBJ1-2. TRBV21-1 is a documented pseudogene. This CDR3 has 17 amino acids. CDR3 in amino acids: CASSKARLRDYSDGYTF. The CDR3 coding sequence is TGTGCCAGCAGCAAAGCGCGTCTCCGGGACTACTCAGATGGCTACACCTTC.

The chain recombines TRBV27 with TRBJ1-5; D is possibly TRBD1 (5 bases). Germline CDR1 reads MNHEY; CDR2 reads SMNVEV (reference sequence). The germline V and J ends were trimmed by 5 bases and 6 bases, with 14 bases remaining between them. The CDR3 contains 14 residues. The CDR3 DNA is TGTGCCAGCAGTCGCCGAGGGGTGGCTCAGCCCCAGCATTTT. It codes for CASSRRGVAQPQHF.

The chain joins TRBV4-3 to TRBJ2-7; D gene uncertain. This CDR3 has 15 amino acids. CDR1 LGHNA and CDR2 YSLEER come from the germline V gene. Trimming took 0 bases from V and 2 from J, leaving 11 bases between them. CDR3 DNA: TGCGCCAGCAGCCAAGAAGGGAACAGAACCTACGAGCAGTACGTC. Its translation: CASSQEGNRTYEQYV.

This clone appeared a single time. V is TRBV28 and J is TRBJ2-1; 9 nucleotides agree with TRBD2. J lost 5 bases, V lost 7 bases, and 6 bases had no gene match. The CDR3 totals 14 residues. In germline, CDR1 is MDHEN, CDR2 SYDVKM. The CDR3 protein is CASTAGGDDNEQFF. In nucleotides, the CDR3 is TGTGCCAGCACGGCGGGAGGGGATGACAATGAGCAGTTCTTC.